The 16 T cell receptor beta chains in this list originate from one sample, sequenced in a study of blood T cell repertoires in COVID-19. Profiled with immunoSEQ multiplex PCR; TCRdb holds only in-frame clones, not every one. The profile covers 270,000 or so clones, with around 90% appearing a single time and 2.1% taken by the ten largest. Sequenced input: peripheral blood. All receptors come from an older woman with COVID-19, enrolled during active disease.

The gene calls are TRBV6-2 or TRBV6-3 and TRBJ1-2; 10 bases are a match to TRBD1. Germline CDR1 reads MNHEY; CDR2 reads SVGEGT. V shed 2 bases, J shed 3 bases, and the junction held 3 bases outside the gene matches. This CDR3 region has 15 residues. As DNA, the CDR3 is TGTGCCAGCAGTTACGGGACAGGGGAATACTATGGCTACACCTTC. Residues: CASSYGTGEYYGYTF.

The chain has TRBV9 and TRBJ2-3, with D unresolved. V shed 2 bases and J shed 0 bases, with 7 bases lying between them. CDR3 length: 14 amino acids. Germline CDR1 SGDLS, CDR2 YYNGEE. The CDR3 DNA sequence: TGTGCCAGCAGCGTGTATAGCAGCACAGATACGCAGTATTTT. This translates into CASSVYSSTDTQYF. The whole variable domain, remainder taken from reference TRBV9 and TRBJ2-3, is DSGVTQTPKHLITATGQRVTLRCSPRSGDLSVYWYQQSLDQGLQFLIQYYNGEERAKGNILERFSAQQFPDLHSELNLSSLELGDSALYFCASSVYSSTDTQYFGPGTRLTVL.

V is TRBV20-1 and J is TRBJ2-1; 10 nucleotides align to TRBD2. The J segment lost 7 bases and the V segment lost 3 bases, leaving 6 bases of the junction unmatched. The CDR3 is 14 residues long. The germline gives CDR1 DFQATT, CDR2 SNEGSKA (reference sequence). CDR3 sequence: CSASSPSGGNEQFF. Here the CDR3 DNA reads TGCAGTGCTAGTAGTCCTAGCGGGGGAAATGAGCAGTTCTTC.

V usage is TRBV19 and J usage is TRBJ2-7, with 14 bases matching TRBD2. Losses at the gene ends were 4 bases for V and 2 bases for J; bases not matched to a gene: 4. The CDR3 length is 16 residues. Germline values: CDR1 LNHDA, CDR2 SQIVND (reference sequence). The CDR3 region has the DNA TGTGCCAGTAGTAAGGGGACTAGCGGGGGCCCCTACGAGCAGTACTTC. Its translation: CASSKGTSGGPYEQYF.

The rearrangement joins TRBV10-1 to TRBJ1-5, with a weak D call TRBD1 (5 bases). Germline lookup yields CDR1 WNHNN and CDR2 SYGVQD (reference sequence). The CDR3 covers 15 residues. Trimming removed 7 bases at V and 6 bases at J, with 19 bases between. The chain's CDR3 is CASTEQEDGGQPQHF. Here the CDR3 DNA reads TGCGCCAGCACCGAACAGGAAGACGGCGGTCAGCCCCAGCATTTT.

V usage is TRBV18 and J usage is TRBJ2-7; the match to TRBD1 covers 9 bases. Germline V gene lookup returns CDR1 KGHSH and CDR2 LQKENI. The CDR3 spans 14 residues. The V and J ends lost 3 bases and 4 bases, in that order; junction bases with no gene match: 4. This CDR3 reads CASSPGTGQYEQYF. The CDR3 nucleotides are TGTGCCAGCTCACCTGGGACAGGGCAATACGAGCAGTACTTC.

The CDR3 nucleotides are TGTGCCAGCTCACCACCCCGGACAGTCAGCACAGATACGCAGTATTTT. It is translated as CASSPPRTVSTDTQYF. The J gene is TRBJ2-3, the V gene TRBV18, with TRBD1 as a possible D gene (6 bases). Germline V gene lookup returns CDR1 KGHSH and CDR2 LQKENI. The CDR3 is made up of 16 amino acids. The V and J ends lost 0 bases and 0 bases respectively, with 10 bases between them.

The chain is built from TRBV3-1 (or the pseudogene TRBV3-2) and TRBJ1-1; D uncertain. CDR3 length: 12 amino acids. The V end lost 1 base, the J end lost 7 bases, and 7 bases lay between the germline ends. From germline, CDR1 is LGHDT and CDR2 YNNKEL (reference sequence). This chain's CDR3 is CASSQGSSEAFF. The CDR3 DNA sequence: TGTGCCAGCAGCCAAGGGTCGAGTGAAGCTTTCTTT.

The chain has TRBV30 and TRBJ1-2; D not resolved. V was trimmed by 4 bases and J by 8 bases, leaving 26 bases between them. The germline CDR1 and CDR2 sequences are GTSNPN and SVGIG (reference sequence). This CDR3 is built from 16 residues. The CDR3 loop reads CAWMPPAGRSFYGYTF. CDR3 bases: TGTGCCTGGATGCCCCCCGCCGGGAGGTCTTTCTACGGCTACACCTTC.

The chain employs TRBV5-5 and TRBJ2-2, with a possible D match to TRBD1 (6 bases). V was trimmed by 4 bases and J by 4 bases, leaving 14 bases between them. The CDR3 extends over 15 amino acids. CDR1 is SGHKS, CDR2 YYEKEE, per germline (reference sequence). CDR3 DNA sequence: TGTGCCAGCAGCCAGACCGGACAGACCACCGGGGAGCTGTTTTTT. It encodes CASSQTGQTTGELFF.

This chain connects TRBV19 to TRBJ2-5, with 10 bases aligning to TRBD2. CDR3 length equals 14 residues. The J segment lost 5 bases and the V segment lost 7 bases, leaving 7 bases of the junction unmatched. CDR1 and CDR2 (germline): LNHDA, SQIVND (reference sequence). The CDR3 sequence: CASKSSGGRETQYF. The CDR3 DNA sequence: TGTGCCAGTAAAAGTAGCGGGGGGCGGGAGACCCAGTACTTC. The full variable domain, in which reference TRBV19 and TRBJ2-5 provide the parts outside the CDR3, is DGGITQSPKYLFRKEGQNVTLSCEQNLNHDAMYWYRQDPGQGLRLIYYSQIVNDFQKGDIAEGYSVSREKKESFPLTVTSAQKNPTAFYLCASKSSGGRETQYFGPGTRLLVL.

J is TRBJ1-5 and V is TRBV11-3, with D perhaps TRBD1 (5 bases). V dropped 5 bases and J dropped 0 bases, with 23 bases sitting between them. CDR3 length: 19 amino acids. In germline, CDR1 is SGHNT, CDR2 YENEEA. The CDR3 DNA follows: TGTGCCAGCAGCCGCCGCAGGGCACGAACTCATTATAGCAATCAGCCCCAGCATTTT. Protein: CASSRRRARTHYSNQPQHF.

V is TRBV19 and J is TRBJ1-5; D gene ambiguous. The ends were cut back, 3 bases at V and 0 bases at J, with 15 bases in the middle. There are 17 residues in the CDR3. Germline V gene sequence: CDR1 LNHDA, CDR2 SQIVND (reference sequence). Here the CDR3 DNA reads TGTGCCAGTAGTATTAGCCTTAACCCTTATAGCAATCAGCCCCAGCATTTT. It specifies CASSISLNPYSNQPQHF.

V and J are TRBV5-1 and TRBJ2-5; 8 bases are a match to TRBD1. With 0 bases clipped from V and 5 bases from J, the junction kept 6 bases outside the gene matches. The germline gives CDR1 SGHRS, CDR2 YFSETQ. The CDR3 totals 15 residues. CDR3 in DNA: TGCGCCAGCAGCTTGGGCAGGGGGCCTGGGGAGACCCAGTACTTC. Translation gives CASSLGRGPGETQYF.

The V gene is TRBV7-9, the J gene TRBJ2-1, with TRBD1 identical over 7 bases. This CDR3 has 14 amino acids. Trimming removed 5 bases from V and 8 bases from J; junction bases left unmatched: 9. CDR1 and CDR2 (germline): SEHNR, FQNEAQ (reference sequence). CDR3 region: CASSQTQGLHEQFF. CDR3 nucleotides: TGTGCCAGCAGCCAGACACAGGGGCTCCATGAGCAGTTCTTC.

V and J are TRBV10-3 and TRBJ1-6; 8 nucleotides match TRBD1. The germline V gene encodes CDR1 ENHRY and CDR2 SYGVKD. Germline trimming cut 10 bases from V and 8 bases from J; bases unmatched to any gene: 7. The CDR3 has 13 amino acids. CDR3 loop: CATRTGKDSPLHF. CDR3 nucleotides: TGTGCCACCCGGACAGGGAAAGATTCACCCCTCCACTTT.